This TCR beta chain was documented in a study of blood T cell repertoires in COVID-19. Germline V CDR1 and CDR2: SGHRS, YFSETQ. The CDR3 runs 14 residues. The ends lost 5 bases at V and 4 bases at J; junction bases unmatched: 4. Generated by immunoSEQ multiplex PCR, the TCRdb table keeps only in-frame clones and is missing some. The table records tens of thousands of clones, 85% of them present only once. The source material was peripheral blood. The clonotype comes from a human donor in a cohort sampled during active COVID-19. The gene calls are TRBV5-1 and TRBJ2-3; 10 bases are a match to TRBD1. The chain's CDR3 is CASRRQGASDTQYF. Here the CDR3 DNA reads TGCGCCAGCAGAAGACAGGGGGCCTCAGATACGCAGTATTTT.